This TCR beta chain was sequenced in a study of cytomegalovirus exposure and HLA in healthy donors. Study findings and constraints: Later analysis demonstrated an association between a missense DCLRE1C variant and TCR beta V- and J-gene trimming. Further analysis was carried out later, and it showed several of the most significant clusters appearing linked to common viral pathogens.

PCR primers comprised 60 Vbeta and 13 Jbeta primers. Per the study methods: As a later analysis found, there were 70 million to 80 million unique TCR beta chains, of which roughly 11 million were shared. Assay used: immunoSEQ multiplex PCR; TCRdb lists only in-frame clones, some missing. V and J calls and clone size are given by that table; D and trimming were obtained from the DNA. The sample lists 73,000 or so clones, around three quarters occurring once. Donors counted as nominally healthy when sampled, yet unrecorded immune exposures were likely. The length of the CDR3 is 14 residues. V lost 1 base to trimming and J lost 0 bases, with 4 bases between them. Germline V gene sequence: CDR1 SGHTA, CDR2 FQGNSA. A single count supports this clone. No antigen is known for it.

This chain connects TRBV7-2 to TRBJ1-5, with D unclear. Sample: PBMCs. The TCR comes from a man aged 50-60 years in good health and CMV-seronegative. The CDR3 loop reads CASSLVDSNQPQHF. CDR3 DNA: TGTGCCAGCAGCTTAGTAGATAGCAATCAGCCCCAGCATTTT.